The 5 T cell receptor beta chains in this list originate from one sample, sequenced in a study of blood T cell repertoires in COVID-19. The repertoire was sequenced with immunoSEQ multiplex PCR; TCRdb's copy has only in-frame clones and lacks some. The table lists approximately 200,000 clones, around 95% of them singletons. Specimen: peripheral blood. The receptors here all came from a man aged 25-40 years with COVID-19, enrolled during active disease.

This rearrangement joins TRBV3-1 (or the pseudogene TRBV3-2) to TRBJ2-7; 11 bases agree with TRBD2. CDR1 is LGHDT and CDR2 is YNNKEL in the germline V gene (reference sequence). V lost 5 bases and J lost 0; bases outside the gene matches: 9. CDR3 size: 17 residues. The CDR3 protein is CASSLHSGGGSSYEQYF. In DNA, the CDR3 is TGTGCCAGCAGCTTACATAGCGGGGGGGGAAGCTCCTACGAGCAGTACTTC.

This chain joins TRBV7-9 and TRBJ2-7; 8 bases match TRBD1. The CDR3 has 14 amino acids. The J segment lost 2 bases and the V segment lost 3 bases, leaving 3 bases of the junction unmatched. The germline CDR1 and CDR2 sequences are SEHNR and FQNEAQ (reference sequence). The DNA of the CDR3 is TGTGCCAGCAGCTTCGGACAGGGTCCCTACGAGCAGTACTTC. It codes for CASSFGQGPYEQYF.

Points on this clone: Within the sample, other DNA sequences also encode this same CDR3. This chain connects TRBV18 to TRBJ2-3; 11 bases are shared with TRBD2. Germline-derived CDR1 and CDR2 are KGHSH and LQKENI. The V segment lost 6 bases and the J segment 2 bases; nucleotides outside the gene matches: 4. The CDR3 is 15 amino acids. The CDR3 is CASSPGLADTDTQYF. The CDR3 DNA sequence: TGTGCCAGCTCTCCGGGACTAGCGGACACAGATACGCAGTATTTT.

The rearrangement joins TRBV6-5 to TRBJ1-1; 9 nucleotides match TRBD1. The trim removed 7 bases at V and 3 bases at J, leaving 6 bases unmatched. This CDR3 contains 14 residues. CDR1 and CDR2 (germline): MNHEY, SVGAGI. In DNA form, the CDR3 reads TGTGCCAGCACTTGGGACAGGGTGGACACTGAAGCTTTCTTT. Translated: CASTWDRVDTEAFF.

In its sample, this clone was seen a few times. This chain uses TRBV5-4 with TRBJ2-1; weak D call: TRBD2 (6 bases). This CDR3 is 15 amino acids long. Looked up from germline, CDR1 is SGHNT and CDR2 is YYREEE (reference sequence). Trimming removed 2 bases at V and 2 bases at J, with 11 bases between. This CDR3 is CASSFGGVPYNEQFF. The CDR3 DNA reads as TGTGCCAGCAGCTTTGGAGGGGTTCCCTACAATGAGCAGTTCTTC. The variable domain in full, with the rest retrieved from reference TRBV5-4 and TRBJ2-1, is ETGVTQSPTHLIKTRGQQVTLRCSSQSGHNTVSWYQQALGQGPQFIFQYYREEENGRGNFPPRFSGLQFPNYSSELNVNALELDDSALYLCASSFGGVPYNEQFFGPGTRLTVL.